This TCR beta chain was captured by sequencing in a study of blood T cell repertoires in COVID-19. Study in general: The study drew acute and convalescent COVID-19 samples from the United States, Italy and Spain. The analysed material was cDNA or gDNA that came from T cells, B-cell-depleted T cells, or PBMCs.

Study processing details: By means of reference gene primer amplification, nucleated cell counts were estimated. Generated by immunoSEQ multiplex PCR, the TCRdb table keeps only in-frame clones and is missing some. That table gives V, J and clone size, and the DNA gave D and trimming. The sample has roughly 120,000 clones; around nine tenths are singletons. Germline CDR1 reads SGDLS; CDR2 reads YYNGEE. The trim removed 3 bases at V and 3 bases at J, leaving 10 bases unmatched. This CDR3 contains 16 residues. The sequence derives from a man between 50 and 59 years old with active COVID-19. The specimen was peripheral blood. The chain recombines TRBV9 with TRBJ2-7; TRBD1 agrees at 9 bases. Here the CDR3 DNA reads TGTGCCAGCAGCGAGGGCCTCGGACAGGGGAACTACGAGCAGTACTTC. It translates to CASSEGLGQGNYEQYF.